This T cell receptor beta chain derives from a study of T cells after yellow fever vaccination. The study, taken as a whole, reports: Some clonotypes were seen in both the CD4 and the CD8 compartments. These made up a small share and likely arose from convergent recombination. Abundant clonotypes from the bulk population could get into FACS-sorted repertoires as contaminants. The booster response re-showed most primary clones: approximately 95% CD4, more than 80% CD8.

There are many counts of this clonotype. Its antigen is still unknown. V was clipped by 9 bases and J by 7 bases; unmatched bases: 8. The CDR3 extends over 12 amino acids. CDR1 is SNHLY, CDR2 FYNNEI, per germline. 5'RACE template switching generated TCR cDNA, adding a universal primer site and UMIs. From the 5' RACE reads, TCRdb called clonotypes with MiXCR, one entry per CDR3 protein. The sample contains 25,000 to 30,000 distinct CDR3 sequences, 5% to 6% of which appear only once. The chain recombines TRBV2 with TRBJ2-7; TRBD2 matches at 8 bases. The source was CD8+ T cells sorted from PBMCs, collected 10 days after the yellow fever booster vaccination. This sequence was found in a man aged 25-45 years who received the YFV17D yellow fever vaccine. The CDR3 DNA reads as TGTGCCAGTTTGACGACGGGGGGGGAGCAGTACTTC. Its protein product is CASLTTGGEQYF.